This T cell receptor (beta chain) is drawn from a study of graft-versus-host responses after intestinal transplantation. About the study: Anti-thymocyte globulin induction was given to all recipients, followed by tacrolimus and steroids for around three years.

Clones were sequenced by immunoSEQ multiplex PCR, and TCRdb holds only the in-frame ones, with some missing. The sample contains tens of thousands of clones, 85% to 95% of which appear only once. Study-wide results and caveats: Where graft-donor T cell macrochimerism was present, patients had high graft-versus-host to host-versus-graft clonal ratios in allografts. Recipient bone marrow held GvH clones, some seen earlier in ileum or blood. Early HvG declines after transplant were associated with peak circulating GvH clone levels.

The ends lost 6 bases at V and 2 bases at J; junction bases unmatched: 2. Germline V gene sequence: CDR1 LNHDA, CDR2 SQIVND (reference sequence). The CDR3 sequence is 13 residues long. On this clone itself: Its antigen is unknown.

The rearrangement uses TRBV19 and TRBJ1-1; 8 bases map to TRBD1. The sequencing here drew on unstimulated CD8+ T cells sorted from spleen or lymph node cells, taken before transplant. This TCR was sampled from a human donor who was the organ donor for an intestinal transplant. The CDR3 sequence is CASRDRENTEAFF. CDR3 DNA: TGTGCCAGTAGGGACAGGGAAAACACTGAAGCTTTCTTT.